These T cell receptor beta chains were read from a single sample in a study of T-cell reconstitution after alpha-beta-depleted transplantation in children. Using its own MiXCR run on the PCR reads, TCRdb lists one record per CDR3 protein. The table records fewer than 750,000 distinct CDR3 sequences, roughly 23% of them present only once. This specimen consisted of PBMCs, mostly from graft donor cells, obtained 360 days after TCRalphabeta/CD19-depleted stem cell transplant. Every receptor here comes from a boy younger than two who had a stem cell transplant for acute myeloid leukemia, so the T cells may come from the graft donor. Each CDR3 is given with its conserved first and last residue. A D gene is named only where the DNA matches it firmly. The size entry is marked missing in some rows and otherwise reads once, few, many or a size class.

J: TRBJ2-5
D: NA
V: TRBV6-5
size: NA
DNA: TGTGCCAGCAGTTACTTCGGACTGGAGCAAGAGACCCAGTACTTC
CDR3: CASSYFGLEQETQYF

J: TRBJ1-2
D: NA
V: TRBV6-2/TRBV6-3
size: many
DNA: TGTGCCAGCAGTTACCCGACGGCCTATGGCTACACCTTC
CDR3: CASSYPTAYGYTF

J: TRBJ2-1
D: NA
V: TRBV5-1
size: few
DNA: TGCGCCAGCAGCGTGAACGGGGCCTCCGGTGAGCAGTTCTTC
CDR3: CASSVNGASGEQFF

J: TRBJ1-2
D: NA
V: TRBV4-3
size: many
DNA: TGCGCCAGCAGCCAATACTATCGGGACTTCAACACCTATGGCTACACCTTC
CDR3: CASSQYYRDFNTYGYTF

J: TRBJ1-5
D: NA
V: TRBV27
size: NA
DNA: TGTGCCAGCAGTTTAACAGGGCCCAATCAGCCCCAGCATTTT
CDR3: CASSLTGPNQPQHF

J: TRBJ1-2
D: NA
V: TRBV7-9
size: NA
DNA: TGTGCCAGCAGCTTAAACCCCGGGACCGATGGCTACACCTTC
CDR3: CASSLNPGTDGYTF

J: TRBJ2-5
D: NA
V: TRBV20-1
size: many
DNA: TGCAGTGCTGGAATATCTACAGTTCAAGAGACCCAGTACTTC
CDR3: CSAGISTVQETQYF

J: TRBJ1-5
D: NA
V: TRBV28
size: NA
DNA: TGTGCCAGCAGTTTGGGAGTGATCGATCAGCCCCAGCATTTT
CDR3: CASSLGVIDQPQHF

J: TRBJ2-2
D: NA
V: TRBV12-3/TRBV12-4
size: NA
DNA: TGTGCCAGCAGTCCCCTAGGGTCCGGGGAGCTGTTTTTT
CDR3: CASSPLGSGELFF

J: TRBJ1-1
D: TRBD1
V: TRBV29-1
size: many
DNA: TGCAGCGTCCGGACCGGGACAGGGATTCGCTCTGAAGCTTTCTTT
CDR3: CSVRTGTGIRSEAFF

J: TRBJ1-1
D: NA
V: TRBV30
size: few
DNA: TGTGCCTGGAGACGCTGGGTTAAGACTGAAGCTTTCTTT
CDR3: CAWRRWVKTEAFF

J: TRBJ2-3
D: NA
V: TRBV11-2
size: NA
DNA: TGTGCCAGCAGCTTATTCAGCCCCACAGATACGCAGTATTTT
CDR3: CASSLFSPTDTQYF

J: TRBJ2-5
D: TRBD2
V: TRBV12-3/TRBV12-4
size: NA
DNA: TGTGCCAGCAGCCAACGTGGGGGAGGGGAGACCCAGTACTTC
CDR3: CASSQRGGGETQYF

J: TRBJ2-3
D: NA
V: TRBV9
size: NA
DNA: TGTGCCAGCAGCAACACAGGGAAAGATACGCAGTATTTT
CDR3: CASSNTGKDTQYF

J: TRBJ2-1
D: NA
V: TRBV28
size: many
DNA: TGTGCCAGCAGTTTATCCTCTGAGCAGTTCTTC
CDR3: CASSLSSEQFF

J: TRBJ1-5
D: NA
V: TRBV12-3/TRBV12-4
size: NA
DNA: TGTGCCAGCAAAAGGTCTTCCAATCAGCCCCAGCATTTT
CDR3: CASKRSSNQPQHF

J: TRBJ2-3
D: TRBD1
V: TRBV7-3
size: few
DNA: TGTGCCAGCAGCTCACTCGGACAGGGCACAGATACGCAGTATTTT
CDR3: CASSSLGQGTDTQYF

J: TRBJ2-2
D: TRBD2
V: TRBV20-1
size: many
DNA: TGCAGTGCCAGAAGACTAGCGGGGGGTGTCCAGGCCGGGGAGCTGTTTTTT
CDR3: CSARRLAGGVQAGELFF

J: TRBJ2-5
D: TRBD1
V: TRBV24-1
size: NA
DNA: TGTGCCACCAGTGATTTTCCGGGACAGGGGTCCAGTCAAGAGACCCAGTACTTC
CDR3: CATSDFPGQGSSQETQYF

J: TRBJ2-2
D: NA
V: TRBV10-3
size: few
DNA: TGTGCCATCAGTGACCCAGGGATGGGCACCGGGGAGCTGTTTTTT
CDR3: CAISDPGMGTGELFF

J: TRBJ1-5
D: NA
V: TRBV4-2
size: NA
DNA: TGTGCCAGCAGCCAAAACGGGGACGGGCCCCAGCATTTT
CDR3: CASSQNGDGPQHF

J: TRBJ1-1
D: NA
V: TRBV20-1
size: many
DNA: TGCAGAGCTATTTCGGACTCTTGGACTGAAGCTTTCTTT
CDR3: CRAISDSWTEAFF

J: TRBJ2-3
D: NA
V: TRBV11-1
size: NA
DNA: TGTGCCAGCAGCTTACGGGCAAAAGTCCCTCAACTCTCATATACGCAGTATTTT
CDR3: CASSLRAKVPQLSYTQYF

J: TRBJ2-5
D: NA
V: TRBV4-2
size: NA
DNA: TGTGCCAGCAGCCCTGAAGGGGAAGAGACCCAGTACTTC
CDR3: CASSPEGEETQYF

J: TRBJ2-1
D: NA
V: TRBV29-1
size: many
DNA: TGCAGCGTTCCCGACCCCTCCGGGGGGCGAATGGATGAGCAGTTCTTC
CDR3: CSVPDPSGGRMDEQFF

J: TRBJ2-1
D: TRBD1
V: TRBV24-1
size: few
DNA: TGTGCCACCAGTGATCCGACAGGGGCCTACAATGAGCAGTTCTTC
CDR3: CATSDPTGAYNEQFF

J: TRBJ2-1
D: NA
V: TRBV4-3
size: NA
DNA: TGCGCCAGCAGCCTCGAAGTGGCCAGCGAGCAGTTCTTC
CDR3: CASSLEVASEQFF

J: TRBJ2-1
D: NA
V: TRBV5-1
size: NA
DNA: TGCGCCAGCAGGGTTCACGGGGGAGCCAGCTCCTACAATGAGCAGTTCTTC
CDR3: CASRVHGGASSYNEQFF

J: TRBJ1-6
D: NA
V: TRBV6-5
size: many
DNA: TGTGCCAGCAGTTACGGTCACAGGAGAATTTATAATTCACCCCTCCACTTT
CDR3: CASSYGHRRIYNSPLHF

J: TRBJ1-3
D: NA
V: TRBV29-1
size: many
DNA: TGCAGCGCCGCAAGATACGCGGTAGGGAGTGGAAACACCATATATTTT
CDR3: CSAARYAVGSGNTIYF

J: TRBJ2-3
D: NA
V: TRBV4-2
size: NA
DNA: TGTGCCAGCAGCCAAGGGGACCGAACCTCAGATACGCAGTATTTT
CDR3: CASSQGDRTSDTQYF

J: TRBJ2-5
D: TRBD1
V: TRBV7-6
size: NA
DNA: TGTGCCAGCAGCCCGCGCCGGGACAGGGAGGCAGAGACCCAGTACTTC
CDR3: CASSPRRDREAETQYF

J: TRBJ2-5
D: TRBD1
V: TRBV4-3
size: NA
DNA: TGCGCCAGCAGCCAAGAAGACAGGGAGTTACAAGAGACCCAGTACTTC
CDR3: CASSQEDRELQETQYF

J: TRBJ2-4
D: NA
V: TRBV6-5
size: few
DNA: TGTGCCAGCAGTTCTGGGTTTAGGAATGCAGGGAACATTCAGTACTTC
CDR3: CASSSGFRNAGNIQYF

J: TRBJ2-5
D: NA
V: TRBV12-5
size: NA
DNA: TGTGCTAGTGGTTTGGGCCCCAGGGGTCTAGAGACCCAGTACTTC
CDR3: CASGLGPRGLETQYF

J: TRBJ2-3
D: NA
V: TRBV7-8
size: NA
DNA: TGTGCCAGCAGCTTAGACCTGCGGAGTGGCACCACGCAGTATTTT
CDR3: CASSLDLRSGTTQYF

J: TRBJ2-7
D: NA
V: TRBV3-1
size: NA
DNA: TGTGCCAGCAGCCAAGATTCCCGACTGACCTACGAGCAGTACTTC
CDR3: CASSQDSRLTYEQYF

J: TRBJ2-1
D: NA
V: TRBV29-1
size: many
DNA: TGCAGCGTTCGCTGGGGGCCTATAGATGAGCAGTTCTTC
CDR3: CSVRWGPIDEQFF

J: TRBJ1-3
D: NA
V: TRBV12-3/TRBV12-4
size: NA
DNA: TGTGCCAGCAGTTTGAGGATTGGGGAGACGAGCACCATATATTTT
CDR3: CASSLRIGETSTIYF

J: TRBJ1-3
D: NA
V: TRBV19
size: NA
DNA: TGTGCCAGTAGTGCCACTACTGGAAACACCATATATTTT
CDR3: CASSATTGNTIYF

J: TRBJ2-2
D: NA
V: TRBV18
size: NA
DNA: TGTGCCAGCTCAAACCCTACCGCCGTCCTGGCCGTCACCGGGGAGCTGTTTTTT
CDR3: CASSNPTAVLAVTGELFF

J: TRBJ1-2
D: TRBD1
V: TRBV28
size: NA
DNA: TGTGCCAGCAGTTTATTAACTACGGGACAGGGAAATGGCTACACCTTC
CDR3: CASSLLTTGQGNGYTF

J: TRBJ2-3
D: NA
V: TRBV29-1
size: NA
DNA: TGCAGCGTTGCATCTCTCCCCTTTAGCACAGATACGCAGTATTTT
CDR3: CSVASLPFSTDTQYF

J: TRBJ2-1
D: TRBD2
V: TRBV7-2
size: NA
DNA: TGTGCCAGCAGCGCACGACTAGCCAATGAGCAGTTCTTC
CDR3: CASSARLANEQFF

J: TRBJ2-4
D: NA
V: TRBV20-1
size: NA
DNA: TGCAGTGCTGAGGACCTTAGGGCCAAAAACATTCAGTACTTC
CDR3: CSAEDLRAKNIQYF

J: TRBJ2-7
D: NA
V: TRBV2
size: NA
DNA: TGTGCCAGCAGTGCCGAGGTCCACGAGCAGTACTTC
CDR3: CASSAEVHEQYF

J: TRBJ2-1
D: TRBD1
V: TRBV9
size: NA
DNA: TGTGCCAGCAGCCGAGAGGGGACAGGGGTTAGCTCCTACAATGAGCAGTTCTTC
CDR3: CASSREGTGVSSYNEQFF

J: TRBJ1-5
D: TRBD1
V: TRBV24-1
size: many
DNA: TGTGCCACCAGTGACCGGAGGCAGGGGGCCGGGCAGCCCCAGCATTTT
CDR3: CATSDRRQGAGQPQHF